Each of the 20 T cell receptor beta chains below was sequenced from the same sample in a study of T cell changes during pregnancy in multiple sclerosis. Some clones are missing from TCRdb's copy, which holds only in-frame ones; the method was immunoSEQ multiplex PCR. The sample contains over 35,000 clones, 85% to 95% of which appear only once. This specimen was peripheral blood, taken before pregnancy. All receptors come from a female donor with multiple sclerosis, enrolled in a pregnancy study.

The chain is built from TRBV10-1 and TRBJ1-1; D perhaps matches TRBD1 (6 bases). The V gene lost 0 bases and the J gene lost 9 bases, with 14 bases spanning the gap. The CDR3 length is 14 residues. Germline V gene lookup returns CDR1 WNHNN and CDR2 SYGVQD (reference sequence). The CDR3 nucleotides are TGCGCCAGCAGTGAGTCGTTGACAGGCTCAAAAGCTTTCTTT. The encoded protein is CASSESLTGSKAFF.

This chain joins TRBV7-2 and TRBJ2-1; 7 positions agree with TRBD2. CDR1 and CDR2 (germline): SGHTA, FQGNSA. V was clipped by 3 bases and J by 1 base; unmatched bases: 3. The CDR3 totals 15 residues. The CDR3 here is CASSLARESYNEQFF. In DNA, the CDR3 is TGTGCCAGCAGCTTGGCGCGGGAGTCCTACAATGAGCAGTTCTTC.

In its sample, this clone was seen once. DNA of the CDR3: TGCGCCAGCAGCACATACAGGGCTGGAAACACCATATATTTT. Translating gives CASSTYRAGNTIYF. The rearrangement uses TRBV5-1 and TRBJ1-3; the D gene is possibly TRBD1 (6 bases). Germline CDR1 is SGHRS and CDR2 is YFSETQ. This CDR3 is 14 amino acids long. With 4 bases removed from V and 2 bases from J, the gap between germline ends came to 10 bases.

This chain uses TRBV27 with TRBJ2-7; D gene uncertain. The germline V and J ends were trimmed by 8 bases and 2 bases, with 10 bases remaining between them. The CDR3 totals 12 residues. The germline V gene encodes CDR1 MNHEY and CDR2 SMNVEV (reference sequence). In DNA form, the CDR3 reads TGTGCCAGCCCTATCATAGCCTACGAGCAGTACTTC. This gives the protein CASPIIAYEQYF.

The chain carries TRBV9 and TRBJ2-7; 10 nucleotides line up with TRBD2. The CDR3 loop spans 14 amino acids. CDR1 is SGDLS, CDR2 YYNGEE, per germline. The J segment lost 6 bases and the V segment lost 1 base, leaving 4 bases of the junction unmatched. The CDR3 sequence is CASSVTSGVTEQYF. CDR3 DNA: TGTGCCAGCAGCGTAACTAGCGGGGTTACCGAGCAGTACTTC.

The chain combines TRBV4-2 with TRBJ2-7; D might be TRBD2 (5 bases). Trimming shortened V by 0 bases and J by 0 bases, and 15 bases separated the two germline ends. Per the germline V gene, CDR1 is LGHNA and CDR2 is YNFKEQ. This CDR3 is built from 17 residues. The CDR3 sequence: CASSQDERTGSSYEQYF. The CDR3 DNA sequence: TGTGCCAGCAGCCAAGATGAGAGGACGGGATCCTCCTACGAGCAGTACTTC.

The chain couples TRBV13 to TRBJ2-7; D gene uncertain. In germline, CDR1 is PRHDT, CDR2 FYEKMQ (reference sequence). This CDR3 is built from 14 residues. The ends were cut back, 6 bases at V and 0 bases at J, with 12 bases in the middle. The CDR3 region is CASRGGRSSYEQYF. Here the CDR3 DNA reads TGTGCCAGCAGAGGCGGTCGCAGCTCCTACGAGCAGTACTTC.

The V gene is TRBV19, the J gene TRBJ2-1; tentatively, D is TRBD2 (6 bases). This CDR3 comprises 17 residues. CDR1 and CDR2 from the germline V gene are LNHDA and SQIVND (reference sequence). The ends were cut back, 3 bases at V and 4 bases at J, with 19 bases in the middle. The CDR3 sequence is CASSMFPGVATYNEQFF. CDR3 bases: TGTGCCAGTAGTATGTTCCCGGGAGTGGCTACTTACAATGAGCAGTTCTTC.

The rearrangement links TRBV7-6 to TRBJ2-1; 11 bases are a match to TRBD2. The CDR3 loop spans 14 amino acids. Germline CDR1 reads SGHVS; CDR2 reads FNYEAQ. V lost 7 bases, J lost 8 bases, and 7 bases stayed unmatched. The CDR3 is CASNSGGGFDEQFF. In DNA, the CDR3 is TGTGCCAGCAATAGCGGGGGGGGGTTTGATGAGCAGTTCTTC.

The rearrangement joins TRBV13 to TRBJ1-1, with 8 bases aligning to TRBD1. Germline CDR1 is PRHDT and CDR2 is FYEKMQ (reference sequence). Trimming removed 5 bases from V and 1 base from J; junction bases left unmatched: 3. The CDR3 is 14 residues long. The CDR3 loop reads CASSTTGGNTEAFF. CDR3 nucleotides: TGTGCCAGCAGCACCACAGGGGGGAACACTGAAGCTTTCTTT. Supplemented by reference TRBV13 and TRBJ1-1, the full variable domain reads AAGVIQSPRHLIKEKRETATLKCYPIPRHDTVYWYQQGPGQDPQFLISFYEKMQSDKGSIPDRFSAQQFSDYHSELNMSSLELGDSALYFCASSTTGGNTEAFFGQGTRLTVV.

The J gene is TRBJ1-4, the V gene TRBV5-1, with a possible D match to TRBD1 (5 bases). Germline V gives CDR1 SGHRS, CDR2 YFSETQ. The V gene lost 0 bases and the J gene lost 7 bases, with 13 bases spanning the gap. The length of the CDR3 is 15 residues. As DNA, the CDR3 is TGCGCCAGCAGCTTGGTAGGGGATGTCCTTGAAAAACTGTTTTTT. Encoded protein: CASSLVGDVLEKLFF.

The chain employs TRBV5-4 and TRBJ1-5; 7 nucleotides match TRBD1. The CDR3 runs to 13 residues. CDR1 and CDR2 (germline): SGHNT, YYREEE (reference sequence). The junction had 0 bases not matched to a gene; V was cut back by 4 bases and J by 2 bases. The CDR3 region has the DNA TGTGCCAGCAGCGACAGGGGCAATCAGCCCCAGCATTTT. Amino acid sequence: CASSDRGNQPQHF.

The chain is built from TRBV6-4 and TRBJ2-1; D not certain. V was trimmed by 2 bases and J by 1 base, leaving 12 bases between them. Germline CDR1 MRHNA, CDR2 SNTAGT. CDR3 length equals 16 residues. The CDR3 protein is CASSDLQRTSYNEQFF. The CDR3 nucleotides read TGTGCCAGCAGTGACCTCCAGCGCACATCCTACAATGAGCAGTTCTTC.

The chain carries TRBV12-5 and TRBJ2-5, with 8 bases that match TRBD2. CDR3 length: 17 residues. The J segment lost 1 base and the V segment lost 0 bases, leaving 7 bases of the junction unmatched. Per germline, CDR1 LGHNT and CDR2 FRNRAP. The CDR3 DNA reads as TGTGCTAGTGGTTTGGTACGGGCGGGAGGTCCCCAAGAGACCCAGTACTTC. This gives the protein CASGLVRAGGPQETQYF.

The V gene is TRBV28, the J gene TRBJ2-7, with D perhaps matching TRBD2 (6 bases). Looked up from germline, CDR1 is MDHEN and CDR2 is SYDVKM. The CDR3 is 16 amino acids. V was shortened by 6 bases and J by 2 bases, with 20 bases between the two germline ends. The CDR3 nucleotides read TGTGCCAGCAGCGCCTGGGGTTGGGGGGAGGCCTACGAGCAGTACTTC. Translated: CASSAWGWGEAYEQYF.

This clone was counted a single time. This chain links TRBV7-2 with TRBJ1-5; perhaps TRBD1 as D (5 bases). V was trimmed by 5 bases and J by 3 bases, leaving 8 bases between them. CDR3 length: 13 residues. From germline, CDR1 is SGHTA and CDR2 FQGNSA. This CDR3 is CASSPGSNQPQHF. The CDR3 DNA reads TGTGCCAGCAGCCCAGGGTCCAATCAGCCCCAGCATTTT. Full variable domain (missing parts from reference TRBV7-2 and TRBJ1-5): GAGVSQSPSNKVTEKGKDVELRCDPISGHTALYWYRQSLGQGLEFLIYFQGNSAPDKSGLPSDRFSAERTGGSVSTLTIQRTQQEDSAVYLCASSPGSNQPQHFGDGTRLSIL.

The rearrangement uses TRBV5-1 and TRBJ2-1; 13 nucleotides align to TRBD2. Germline V gives CDR1 SGHRS, CDR2 YFSETQ. The CDR3 runs 15 residues. V was pared by 3 bases and J by 9 bases, with 6 bases of the junction left unmatched. The CDR3 loop is CASSSGLAGVGEQFF. DNA for the CDR3: TGCGCCAGCAGCTCAGGACTAGCGGGAGTTGGTGAGCAGTTCTTC.

CDR3 DNA sequence: TGCGCCAGCAGCCAAGATTCGGAGAATTACAATGAGCAGTTCTTC. Translating it yields CASSQDSENYNEQFF. The chain is built from TRBV4-3 and TRBJ2-1; D ambiguous. The CDR3 spans 15 residues. Germline V lookup: CDR1 LGHNA, CDR2 YSLEER. Deletions cut 0 bases from V and 4 bases from J, with 10 bases between.

This chain links TRBV9 with TRBJ2-2; D is uncertain. The CDR3 length is 16 residues. V was cut by 0 bases and J by 1 base, with 10 bases left in between. Per the germline V gene, CDR1 is SGDLS and CDR2 is YYNGEE. CDR3: CASSVGSLLNTGELFF. CDR3 in DNA: TGTGCCAGCAGCGTAGGGTCCCTACTGAACACCGGGGAGCTGTTTTTT. Using reference TRBV9 and TRBJ2-2 for the parts outside the CDR3, the full variable domain is DSGVTQTPKHLITATGQRVTLRCSPRSGDLSVYWYQQSLDQGLQFLIQYYNGEERAKGNILERFSAQQFPDLHSELNLSSLELGDSALYFCASSVGSLLNTGELFFGEGSRLTVL.

This clone was counted once. The chain has TRBV18 and TRBJ2-7; tentatively, D is TRBD1 (5 bases). Germline V CDR1 and CDR2: KGHSH, LQKENI. V lost 3 bases and J 6 bases, leaving 9 bases between the germline ends. The CDR3 is 12 residues long. The CDR3 coding sequence is TGTGCCAGCTCACCCGACAGCTCCGAGCAGTACTTC. It codes for CASSPDSSEQYF.